This T cell receptor beta chain derives from a study of blood T cell repertoires in COVID-19. The wider study: Both acute and convalescent COVID-19 samples were obtained from the United States, Italy and Spain.

Some clones are missing from TCRdb's copy, which holds only in-frame ones; the method was immunoSEQ multiplex PCR. The sample consists of 440,000 or so clones, approximately 90% of them appearing once. The clonotype originates from a woman aged 35 to 49 with COVID-19, enrolled during active disease. Sequences were obtained from peripheral blood.

CDR3 in DNA: TGCGCCAGCAGCCAATTTTACACAGATACGCAGTATTTT. Translation: CASSQFYTDTQYF. This chain connects TRBV4-3 to TRBJ2-3; D gene unclear. Trimming shortened V by 2 bases and J by 2 bases, and 5 bases separated the two germline ends. CDR1 is LGHNA, CDR2 YSLEER, per germline. The CDR3 has 13 residues.